Given below is one TCR beta chain in context. A multiplex PCR was run with 60 Vbeta primers and 13 Jbeta primers. TCRdb's copy holds only in-frame clones and misses some; the assay was immunoSEQ multiplex PCR. The top ten clones hold under 0.3% of a sample with fewer than 150,000 clones, 80% of them seen once. Between the trimmed V and J ends, which lost 6 bases and 0 bases, there was a span of 10 bases. CDR1 is SQVTM and CDR2 is ANQGSEA in the germline V gene. The CDR3 totals 13 residues. This sample is drawn from a study of cytomegalovirus exposure and HLA in healthy donors. This clonotype was sampled from a man aged 50 to 59 in good health and CMV-seronegative. The chain links TRBV29-1 to TRBJ2-3; D remains unclear. The source material was PBMCs. The DNA of the CDR3 is TGCAGCGTGGCTCAGTCTAGCACAGATACGCAGTATTTT. Protein sequence: CSVAQSSTDTQYF.